The rows below give T cell receptor beta chains drawn from one sample of a study of neurological immune-mediated disorders. TCRdb recomputed calls from the 5' RACE reads with MiXCR, one row per CDR3 protein. Of about 80,000 distinct CDR3 sequences listed, about 9% are singletons. Sample: PBMCs. These receptors were taken from a man aged 50 or older in good health. Both conserved end residues are part of each CDR3. Each record gives: D gene, J gene, clone size, CDR3 length, V gene, CDR3 DNA, CDR3 protein. The D gene is left open where the match is weak. Some rows mark clone size as missing; the rest say once, few, many or name a class of expanded clone.

- TRBJ1-1 many 13 TRBV28 TGTGCCAGCAGTTTTCCCGGGAACACTGAAGCTTTCTTT CASSFPGNTEAFF
- TRBJ2-2 few 15 TRBV11-2 TGTGCCAGCCGACCCGCGGGTACGAACACCGGGGAGCTGTTTTTT CASRPAGTNTGELFF
- TRBJ1-3 many 16 TRBV7-2 TGTGCCAGCAGCTTAAATCCCCGACCCTCTGGAAACACCATATATTTT CASSLNPRPSGNTIYF
- TRBJ2-7 few 13 TRBV7-6 TGTGCCAGCAGCTTAAGCGGATACTACGAGCAGTACTTC CASSLSGYYEQYF
- TRBJ2-7 many 13 TRBV6-5 TGTGCCAGCAAAAGGGGGGGCACCTACGAGCAGTACTTC CASKRGGTYEQYF
- TRBJ1-1 many 17 TRBV5-7 TGTGCCAGCAGCCCCAAGCTCAGGGGCCCCCGGAACACTGAAGCTTTCTTT CASSPKLRGPRNTEAFF
TRBD2 TRBJ2-7 many 16 TRBV5-5 TGTGCCAGCAGCTTGGTAGCGGGGGGGCCTAGGAGTGGGCAGTACTTC CASSLVAGGPRSGQYF
TRBD2 TRBJ2-3 many 16 TRBV7-2 TGTGCCAGCAGCTTAGCCACCGGGACTAGGGCGGATACGCAGTATTTT CASSLATGTRADTQYF
TRBD2 TRBJ2-3 many 15 TRBV29-1 TGCAGCGTTGAGTGGTCTAGCGGGACGAGGGATACGCAGTATTTT CSVEWSSGTRDTQYF
- TRBJ2-7 many 15 TRBV4-1 TGCGCCAGCAGCCAAGAGCGGGGAGGGGGCTACGAGCAGTACTTC CASSQERGGGYEQYF
TRBD1 TRBJ2-2 many 15 TRBV20-1 TGCAGTGCTAGAGATCGAGGACAGGGGGCCGGGGAGCTGTTTTTT CSARDRGQGAGELFF
TRBD1 TRBJ2-6 - 15 TRBV5-5 TGTGCCAGCAGCTCGACAGGGGACGGGGCCAACGTCCTGACTTTC CASSSTGDGANVLTF
TRBD1 TRBJ2-2 many 16 TRBV5-1 TGCGCCAGCAGCAAAATGACAGGGCTGGGGGCCGGGGAGCTGTTTTTT CASSKMTGLGAGELFF
TRBD1 TRBJ1-1 many 17 TRBV5-1 TGCGCCAGCAGCTTGCAAGCCCAGGGGGCCGTGAGCACTGAAGCTTTCTTT CASSLQAQGAVSTEAFF
- TRBJ2-1 many 15 TRBV7-9 TGTGCCAGCAGCGTTACAGGTCGCTCCTACAATGAGCAGTTCTTC CASSVTGRSYNEQFF
- TRBJ2-1 - 14 TRBV5-1 TGCACCAGCAGCTGGCAGGGGGGCCACAATGAGCAGTTCTTC CTSSWQGGHNEQFF
TRBD1 TRBJ2-7 many 14 TRBV29-1 TGCAGCGTTGAACCCCTTCGAGGGGGCGACGAGCAGTACTTC CSVEPLRGGDEQYF
- TRBJ1-1 many 17 TRBV10-3 TGTGCCATCAGTGAGTCGAACAGTATAAGGGGTAGCACTGAAGCTTTCTTT CAISESNSIRGSTEAFF
TRBD2 TRBJ2-3 many 17 TRBV7-3 TGTGCCAGCAGCTTCGGGACTAGCAGATTTAGCACAGATACGCAGTATTTT CASSFGTSRFSTDTQYF
TRBD2 TRBJ2-5 many 13 TRBV24-1 TGTGCCTCGGGACTAGCGGGAGTTGCGACCCAGTACTTC CASGLAGVATQYF
TRBD2 TRBJ2-7 many 15 TRBV5-5 TGTGCCAGCAGCTTGGAGGCTAGCGGGTTCTACGAGCAGTACTTC CASSLEASGFYEQYF
- TRBJ1-1 many 14 TRBV5-1 TGCGCCAGCAGCCCCTGGGGGGAGAACACTGAAGCTTTCTTT CASSPWGENTEAFF
TRBD1 TRBJ2-1 many 15 TRBV6-1 TGTGCCAGCACCGATGGACAGGTCCCGGCCAATGAGCAGTTCTTC CASTDGQVPANEQFF
TRBD2 TRBJ2-1 many 15 TRBV3-1 TGTGCCAGCAGCTCTGGACTAGCGGGGGGCTATGAGCAGTTCTTC CASSSGLAGGYEQFF